This T cell receptor (beta chain) came from a study of blood T cell repertoires in COVID-19. Study as a whole: T cells, B-cell-depleted T cells, or PBMCs supplied cDNA or gDNA.

Only in-frame clones appear in the TCRdb table, and some are missing; sequencing was by immunoSEQ multiplex PCR. The sample yields 60,000 to 85,000 clones, approximately 80% seen once. Germline values: CDR1 SGDLS, CDR2 YYNGEE. The CDR3 totals 13 residues. V lost 0 bases, J lost 10 bases, and 8 bases lay in between. The chain carries TRBV9 and TRBJ1-6; D possibly corresponds to TRBD1 (5 bases). This sequence was found in a human donor in a cohort sampled during active COVID-19. Sequenced sample: peripheral blood. As DNA, the CDR3 is TGTGCCAGCAGCGTAGTCTCAGGGTCACCCCTCCACTTT. This codes for CASSVVSGSPLHF.